The clone carrying this TCR beta chain was seen only once. Data came from immunoSEQ multiplex PCR; TCRdb stores just in-frame clones and leaves some out. The top ten clones hold 0.008% to 0.011% of a sample with about 730,000 clones, 80% to 90% of them seen once. Trimming left V 2 bases short and J 5 bases short, with 12 bases between. This CDR3 has 14 amino acids. The germline CDR1 and CDR2 sequences are LNHNV and YYDKDF (reference sequence). The sample belongs to a study of shared T cell receptors in the human thymus. Separately, the same data were catalogued under a study of human thymus T cells. That paper adds: Corrective surgery for congenital heart defects was being performed on the healthy Finnish infants who served as donors. Thymus specimens were resections from corrective heart surgery. Usage of V and J genes appeared biased in thymic and blood repertoires. Related studies noted strongly shared thymic repertoires across unrelated people.

This clonotype was obtained from a girl less than two years old with a congenital heart defect. This chain connects TRBV15 to TRBJ2-5; possible D gene TRBD1, 6 bases. The specimen sequenced was thymocytes. The CDR3 reads CATSRFGGGETQYF. The CDR3 region has the DNA TGTGCCACCAGCAGATTTGGGGGCGGGGAGACCCAGTACTTC.